These T cell receptor beta chains were read from a single sample in a study of yellow fever vaccine responses in identical twins. MiXCR, run by TCRdb on the RT-PCR reads, gives a single entry per CDR3 protein. The table records fewer than 3,500 distinct CDR3 sequences, around four fifths of them present only once. The input for sequencing was T cells from blood (PBMCs), unsorted or a sorted subset (not recorded which), taken before or after yellow fever vaccination (not recorded which). The origin of the receptors is a woman younger than 35 who received the yellow fever vaccine. Each CDR3 is given with its conserved first and last residue. D genes are given only for firm matches. A clone size is listed for some rows: how often the clone was seen (once, few, many), or a class if it is expanded.

v_call: TRBV11-2
d_call: TRBD1
j_call: TRBJ2-2
clone_size: -
cdr3_aa: CASSLVGGTGFSGELFF
cdr3_nt: TGTGCCAGCAGCTTAGTTGGTGGGACAGGGTTTTCCGGGGAGCTGTTTTTT

v_call: TRBV20-1
d_call: -
j_call: TRBJ2-4
clone_size: few
cdr3_aa: CSARNARGAENIQYF
cdr3_nt: TGCAGTGCTAGAAATGCCCGGGGTGCGGAAAACATTCAGTACTTC

v_call: TRBV24-1
d_call: TRBD1
j_call: TRBJ2-1
clone_size: once
cdr3_aa: CATSDSGTAYNEQFF
cdr3_nt: TGTGCCACCAGTGACTCCGGGACAGCATACAATGAGCAGTTCTTC

v_call: TRBV15
d_call: -
j_call: TRBJ2-3
clone_size: -
cdr3_aa: CATSSDASIDTDTQYF
cdr3_nt: TGTGCCACCAGCTCTGATGCGAGCATAGACACAGATACGCAGTATTTT

v_call: TRBV11-2
d_call: TRBD1
j_call: TRBJ1-5
clone_size: -
cdr3_aa: CASSPGTGPSNQPQHF
cdr3_nt: TGTGCCAGCAGCCCAGGGACAGGGCCTAGCAATCAGCCCCAGCATTTT

v_call: TRBV2
d_call: -
j_call: TRBJ1-5
clone_size: -
cdr3_aa: CASSWGGNQPQHF
cdr3_nt: TGTGCCAGCAGCTGGGGAGGCAATCAGCCCCAGCATTTT

v_call: TRBV11-3
d_call: -
j_call: TRBJ2-3
clone_size: -
cdr3_aa: CASSFGGTTDTQYF
cdr3_nt: TGTGCCAGCAGCTTCGGCGGAACAACAGATACGCAGTATTTT

v_call: TRBV28
d_call: TRBD1
j_call: TRBJ2-7
clone_size: -
cdr3_aa: CASSGTAVAYEQYF
cdr3_nt: TGTGCCAGCTCCGGGACAGCTGTCGCCTACGAGCAGTACTTC

v_call: TRBV10-3
d_call: -
j_call: TRBJ1-5
clone_size: -
cdr3_aa: CAISESSNQPQHF
cdr3_nt: TGTGCCATCAGTGAGTCCTCCAATCAGCCCCAGCATTTT

v_call: TRBV15
d_call: -
j_call: TRBJ2-1
clone_size: few
cdr3_aa: CATSRDLDRYNEQFF
cdr3_nt: TGTGCCACCAGCAGAGACTTGGACCGATACAATGAGCAGTTCTTC

v_call: TRBV11-1
d_call: -
j_call: TRBJ2-7
clone_size: once
cdr3_aa: CASTTEQGGKQYF
cdr3_nt: TGTGCCAGCACCACAGAACAGGGCGGGAAGCAGTACTTC

v_call: TRBV11-3
d_call: -
j_call: TRBJ2-7
clone_size: -
cdr3_aa: CASSLELQRPSYEQYF
cdr3_nt: TGTGCCAGCAGCTTAGAACTCCAGCGTCCCTCCTACGAGCAGTACTTC

v_call: TRBV6-5
d_call: TRBD2
j_call: TRBJ2-5
clone_size: -
cdr3_aa: CASRYFGGQETQYF
cdr3_nt: TGTGCCAGCAGATACTTCGGGGGGCAAGAGACCCAGTACTTC

v_call: TRBV11-2
d_call: -
j_call: TRBJ2-7
clone_size: -
cdr3_aa: CATTNSRVGVYEQYF
cdr3_nt: TGTGCTACTACAAATTCCAGGGTAGGGGTCTACGAGCAGTACTTC

v_call: TRBV5-1
d_call: -
j_call: TRBJ1-3
clone_size: -
cdr3_aa: CASSLVGAVSSGNTIYF
cdr3_nt: TGCGCCAGCAGCCTGGTTGGGGCAGTAAGCTCTGGAAACACCATATATTTT

v_call: TRBV10-3
d_call: -
j_call: TRBJ1-6
clone_size: -
cdr3_aa: CAISGGRDNSPLHF
cdr3_nt: TGTGCCATCAGTGGAGGGAGAGATAATTCACCCCTCCACTTT

v_call: TRBV4-3
d_call: -
j_call: TRBJ2-3
clone_size: -
cdr3_aa: CASSQESRGSRYF
cdr3_nt: TGCGCCAGCAGCCAAGAGTCTCGTGGGTCAAGGTATTTT

v_call: TRBV10-3
d_call: -
j_call: TRBJ1-1
clone_size: -
cdr3_aa: CAIRETGSEAFF
cdr3_nt: TGTGCCATCAGGGAGACAGGTTCTGAAGCTTTCTTT

v_call: TRBV7-1
d_call: TRBD1
j_call: TRBJ2-5
clone_size: -
cdr3_aa: CASSSVLDRGLETQYF
cdr3_nt: TGTGCCAGCAGCTCCGTCCTCGACAGGGGGCTAGAGACCCAGTACTTC

v_call: TRBV11-2
d_call: -
j_call: TRBJ2-7
clone_size: -
cdr3_aa: CASSKDPYEQYF
cdr3_nt: TGTGCCAGCAGCAAGGACCCCTACGAGCAGTACTTC

v_call: TRBV11-1
d_call: TRBD2
j_call: TRBJ2-1
clone_size: -
cdr3_aa: CASSLSSLAGRYNEQFF
cdr3_nt: TGTGCCAGCAGCTTATCCTCCTTAGCGGGACGCTACAATGAGCAGTTCTTC

v_call: TRBV3-1
d_call: -
j_call: TRBJ2-3
clone_size: -
cdr3_aa: CASSQDRAAPQYF
cdr3_nt: TGTGCCAGCAGCCAAGATCGGGCAGCCCCGCAGTATTTT

v_call: TRBV6-1
d_call: TRBD1
j_call: TRBJ1-1
clone_size: -
cdr3_aa: CASSRTGIAEAFF
cdr3_nt: TGTGCCAGCAGTCGGACAGGGATCGCTGAAGCTTTCTTT

v_call: TRBV11-1
d_call: TRBD2
j_call: TRBJ2-2
clone_size: -
cdr3_aa: CASSQAGVRTGELFF
cdr3_nt: TGTGCCAGCAGTCAGGCGGGAGTTCGCACCGGGGAGCTGTTTTTT

v_call: TRBV4-3
d_call: TRBD1
j_call: TRBJ2-5
clone_size: -
cdr3_aa: CASSQGTGTLPPQYF
cdr3_nt: TGCGCCAGCAGCCAAGGGACAGGGACTCTCCCCCCCCAGTACTTC

v_call: TRBV6-5
d_call: -
j_call: TRBJ2-7
clone_size: -
cdr3_aa: CASSYAHHSSGEQYF
cdr3_nt: TGTGCCAGCAGTTACGCACATCATAGCTCCGGCGAGCAGTACTTC

v_call: TRBV5-5
d_call: -
j_call: TRBJ2-7
clone_size: -
cdr3_aa: CASTEGGYEQYF
cdr3_nt: TGTGCCAGCACCGAGGGGGGCTACGAGCAGTACTTC

v_call: TRBV7-7
d_call: -
j_call: TRBJ2-5
clone_size: -
cdr3_aa: CASSPSGWTQYF
cdr3_nt: TGTGCTAGCAGCCCTTCAGGATGGACCCAGTACTTC

v_call: TRBV6-2/TRBV6-3
d_call: -
j_call: TRBJ1-2
clone_size: -
cdr3_aa: CASSYPGGQGYTF
cdr3_nt: TGTGCCAGCAGTTACCCCGGGGGGCAAGGCTACACCTTC

v_call: TRBV27
d_call: -
j_call: TRBJ2-7
clone_size: -
cdr3_aa: CASINPPTYEQYF
cdr3_nt: TGTGCCAGCATCAATCCCCCTACCTACGAGCAGTACTTC

v_call: TRBV20-1
d_call: TRBD2
j_call: TRBJ2-3
clone_size: -
cdr3_aa: CSATYVSGGITDTQYF
cdr3_nt: TGCAGTGCCACTTATGTTAGCGGGGGGATCACAGATACGCAGTATTTT

v_call: TRBV11-2
d_call: TRBD2
j_call: TRBJ2-7
clone_size: once
cdr3_aa: CASSLGGLAGRGEQYF
cdr3_nt: TGTGCCAGCAGCTTGGGCGGACTAGCGGGAAGGGGCGAGCAGTACTTC

v_call: TRBV20-1
d_call: TRBD1
j_call: TRBJ2-1
clone_size: -
cdr3_aa: CSASGLGTDLLYNEQFF
cdr3_nt: TGCAGTGCTAGTGGACTGGGGACAGATCTCCTCTACAATGAGCAGTTCTTC

v_call: TRBV6-1
d_call: -
j_call: TRBJ2-7
clone_size: -
cdr3_aa: CASMAAGPYEQYF
cdr3_nt: TGTGCCAGCATGGCCGCGGGGCCCTACGAGCAGTACTTC

v_call: TRBV12-3/TRBV12-4
d_call: -
j_call: TRBJ1-4
clone_size: few
cdr3_aa: CASSLNGGEKLFF
cdr3_nt: TGTGCCAGCAGTTTAAACGGCGGTGAAAAACTGTTTTTT

v_call: TRBV5-4
d_call: -
j_call: TRBJ2-1
clone_size: -
cdr3_aa: CASSLDSDNEQFF
cdr3_nt: TGTGCCAGCAGCTTGGATTCGGATAATGAGCAGTTCTTC

v_call: TRBV12-3/TRBV12-4
d_call: -
j_call: TRBJ2-7
clone_size: -
cdr3_aa: CASSIIRAGAEQYF
cdr3_nt: TGTGCCAGCAGTATAATTAGGGCGGGCGCCGAGCAGTACTTC

v_call: TRBV6-4
d_call: -
j_call: TRBJ2-7
clone_size: -
cdr3_aa: CASRDPGREQYF
cdr3_nt: TGTGCCAGCAGAGACCCGGGGCGCGAGCAGTACTTC

v_call: TRBV6-1
d_call: -
j_call: TRBJ2-1
clone_size: -
cdr3_aa: CASGRDTNEQFF
cdr3_nt: TGTGCCAGCGGACGGGACACGAATGAGCAGTTCTTC

v_call: TRBV15
d_call: -
j_call: TRBJ1-5
clone_size: -
cdr3_aa: CATSRGLLNQPQHF
cdr3_nt: TGTGCCACCAGCAGAGGACTACTGAATCAGCCCCAGCATTTT

v_call: TRBV4-1
d_call: TRBD1
j_call: TRBJ2-1
clone_size: -
cdr3_aa: CASSQTGGSYNEQFF
cdr3_nt: TGCGCCAGCAGCCAAACAGGGGGCTCCTACAATGAGCAGTTCTTC

v_call: TRBV4-1
d_call: TRBD1
j_call: TRBJ1-2
clone_size: -
cdr3_aa: CASSLGQANYGYTF
cdr3_nt: TGCGCCAGCAGCCTTGGACAGGCTAACTATGGCTACACCTTC

v_call: TRBV29-1
d_call: -
j_call: TRBJ1-2
clone_size: once
cdr3_aa: CSVWGSSGYTF
cdr3_nt: TGCAGCGTTTGGGGTAGCAGTGGCTACACCTTC

v_call: TRBV13
d_call: -
j_call: TRBJ1-1
clone_size: -
cdr3_aa: CASTKNRLSNTEAFF
cdr3_nt: TGTGCCAGCACAAAAAACAGGCTCTCGAACACTGAAGCTTTCTTT

v_call: TRBV29-1
d_call: -
j_call: TRBJ2-3
clone_size: -
cdr3_aa: CSVQFTDTQYF
cdr3_nt: TGCAGCGTTCAATTCACAGATACGCAGTATTTT